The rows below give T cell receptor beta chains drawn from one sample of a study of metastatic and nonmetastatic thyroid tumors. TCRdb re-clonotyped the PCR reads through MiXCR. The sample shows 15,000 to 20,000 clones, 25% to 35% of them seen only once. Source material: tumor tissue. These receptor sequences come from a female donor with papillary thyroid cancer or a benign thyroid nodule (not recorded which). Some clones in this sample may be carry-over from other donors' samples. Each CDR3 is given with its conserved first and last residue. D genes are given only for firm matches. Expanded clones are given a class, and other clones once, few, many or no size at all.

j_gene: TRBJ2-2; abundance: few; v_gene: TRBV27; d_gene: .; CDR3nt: TGTGCCAGCAGTCCCGACAGTGGGGCGACCGGTGAGCTGTTTTTT; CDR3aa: CASSPDSGATGELFF
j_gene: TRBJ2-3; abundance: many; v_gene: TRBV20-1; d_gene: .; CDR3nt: TGCAGTGCTCCAGTAGGGAGGACACGGAACACAGATACGCAGTATTTT; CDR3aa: CSAPVGRTRNTDTQYF
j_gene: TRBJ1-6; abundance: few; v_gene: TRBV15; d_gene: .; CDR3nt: TGTGCCACCAGCAGAGATAATCTGTCACCCCTCCACTTT; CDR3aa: CATSRDNLSPLHF
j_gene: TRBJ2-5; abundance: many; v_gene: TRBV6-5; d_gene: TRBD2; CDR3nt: TGTGCCAGCAGTTATCGGACTAGCGGGAGATGGGAGACCCAGTACTTC; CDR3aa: CASSYRTSGRWETQYF
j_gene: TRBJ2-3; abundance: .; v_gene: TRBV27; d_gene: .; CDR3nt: TGTGCCAGCAGTTTATTTCTCGGGACTGCAGATACGCAGTATTTT; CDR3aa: CASSLFLGTADTQYF
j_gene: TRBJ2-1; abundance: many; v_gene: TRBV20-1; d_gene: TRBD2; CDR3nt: TGCAGTGCTAGAGGGGGACTAGCCGATTACAATGAGCAGTTCTTC; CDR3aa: CSARGGLADYNEQFF
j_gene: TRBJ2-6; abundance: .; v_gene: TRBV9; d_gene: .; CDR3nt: TGTGCCAGCAGCTCAGGACATCGCTCTGGGGCCAACGTCCTGACTTTC; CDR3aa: CASSSGHRSGANVLTF
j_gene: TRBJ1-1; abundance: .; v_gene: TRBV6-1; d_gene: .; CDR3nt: TGTGCCAGCAGTGCAGTGAACACTGAAGCTTTCTTT; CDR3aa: CASSAVNTEAFF
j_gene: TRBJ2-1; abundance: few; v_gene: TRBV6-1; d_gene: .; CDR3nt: TGTGCCAGCAGTGCTTGGGGGGCGGGGGCCCAGTACAATGAGCAGTTCTTC; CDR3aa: CASSAWGAGAQYNEQFF
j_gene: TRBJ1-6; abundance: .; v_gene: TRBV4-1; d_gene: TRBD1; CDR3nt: TGCGCCAGCAGCCAAGCGGACAGGGGTATATCCTATAATTCACCCCTCCACTTT; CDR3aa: CASSQADRGISYNSPLHF
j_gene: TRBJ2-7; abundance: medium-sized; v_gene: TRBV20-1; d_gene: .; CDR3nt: TGCAGTGCTAGGTCCGGTTCTTCCTACGAGCAGTACTTC; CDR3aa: CSARSGSSYEQYF
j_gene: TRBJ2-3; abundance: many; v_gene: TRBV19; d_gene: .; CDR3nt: TGTGCCAGTAGTATAGATCCCAGGCAAGAAGATACGCAGTATTTT; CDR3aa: CASSIDPRQEDTQYF
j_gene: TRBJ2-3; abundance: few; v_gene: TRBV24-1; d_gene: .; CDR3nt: TGTGCCACCAGTGATCGACGGAGGGGTACAGATACGCAGTATTTT; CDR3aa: CATSDRRRGTDTQYF
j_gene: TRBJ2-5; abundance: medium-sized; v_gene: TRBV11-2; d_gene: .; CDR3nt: TGTGCCAGCAGCTTAGGGGAGACCCAGTACTTC; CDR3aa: CASSLGETQYF
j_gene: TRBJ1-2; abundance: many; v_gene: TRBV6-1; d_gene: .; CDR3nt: TGTGCCAGCAGTGAAGGAGCTCATAGGGGGGGGGGTCTCTATGGCTACACCTTC; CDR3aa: CASSEGAHRGGGLYGYTF
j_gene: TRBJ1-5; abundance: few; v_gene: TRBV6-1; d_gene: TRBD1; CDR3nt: TGTGCCAGCAGTGAGGACAGGGTGACTTACCGGCCCCAGCATTTT; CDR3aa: CASSEDRVTYRPQHF
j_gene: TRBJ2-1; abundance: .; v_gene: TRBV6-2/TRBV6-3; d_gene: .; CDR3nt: TGTGCCAGCAGTTACATGGCGGGACCCGGTGAGCAGTTCTTC; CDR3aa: CASSYMAGPGEQFF
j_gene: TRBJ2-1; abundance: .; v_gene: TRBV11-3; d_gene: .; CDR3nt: TGTGCCAGCAGTCTCGGGGAGTACAATGAGCAGTTCTTC; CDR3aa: CASSLGEYNEQFF
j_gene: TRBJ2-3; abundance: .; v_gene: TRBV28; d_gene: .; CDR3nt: TGTGCCAGCAGGGCCGTGGGCACAGATACGCAGTATTTT; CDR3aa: CASRAVGTDTQYF